The T cell receptor beta chain under discussion was sequenced for a study of T cells in tuberculosis (dated by TCRdb to the late 2010s). For the study in its entirety: The study combined CD1B tetramers and high-throughput TCR immunosequencing to characterize T cells specific for the mycobacterial lipid antigen glucose monomycolate (GMM). With 9 to 11 people per group, a South African clinical cohort compared IGRA-negative adolescents, IGRA-positive adolescents with latent tuberculosis, and adults with active tuberculosis. General conclusions and limits of the study: The smaller NN-distances in active tuberculosis patients were driven in part by shorter CDR3-alpha lengths, while the difference seen for TCR-beta was not statistically significant. An accuracy of roughly 84% (AUROC around 0.91) was reached by a classifier using the diverse GMM-specific repertoire, compared with over 65% accuracy when GEM motif frequencies were used. Clinical samples were selected based on the availability of cryopreserved specimens, with adults included as active tuberculosis cases and adolescents included as controls. Compared with IGRA-negative controls, TCR-alpha repertoires from active tuberculosis had smaller mean NN-distances to GMM-specific TCRs, which suggests clonal expansion of these TCRs.

From cysteine to phenylalanine, the CDR3 is 9 amino acids long. Of the read, only the CDR3 DNA is kept; its 27 bases are in frame from base 1. The V end loses 7 bases and the J end loses 15 bases, and a stretch of 10 bases separates them. The germline V gene (reference sequence) specifies SEHNR as CDR1 and FQNEAQ as CDR2. On this clone itself: Its antigen is unknown. Within one base of it there is no much larger clone, and no base qualities were kept.

At study entry, a tuberculin skin test and the QuantiFERON-TB GOLD In-Tube IGRA were used to screen adolescents for latent tuberculosis infection. Immunosequencing was performed on unsorted cryopreserved PBMC and covered 110,000 or so T cells per clinical donor on average. Eleven high schools in the Worcester region of the Western Cape, South Africa, served as enrollment sites for adolescents aged 12 to 18 years. Around ten M. tuberculosis-infected and around 10 uninfected adolescents were selected with matching for age and sex. Adolescent PBMC were isolated from freshly drawn heparinized blood by density centrifugation and cryopreserved. TCR libraries were generated with the immunoSEQ multiplex PCR assay, using TCR-beta and/or TCR-alpha/delta assays for each sample. The amplified TCR libraries were sequenced using the Illumina high-throughput platform. As for the original processing: Clustering and dimensionality reduction were performed using pairwise TCRdist distances among GMM-specific receptors from ex vivo sorted or in vitro expanded T cells. Each clinical repertoire was assigned a mean NN-distance score, defined as the average TCRdist to the nearest 10% of tetramer-positive reference sequences. GEM TCR motif frequency was calculated as the fraction of unique TCRs that matched known GEM sequences by V/J usage and CDR3 length. Active tuberculosis was classified by linear discriminant analysis with leave-one-out cross-validation, implemented in scikit-learn. TCRdb stores this immuneACCESS table with in-frame sequences only. Part of the clones is absent; in the studies checked, under half of the shortfall reflects unresolved V genes, and no reason is known for the rest. V, J and clone size reflect that table, while D and trimming were determined from the DNA. The sample includes just under 45,000 clones, with around 94% observed a single time. Jointly, the top ten make up roughly 2% of the sample.

The chain couples TRBV7-9 to TRBJ2-1; no D gene call is confident. The sequenced sample consisted of PBMCs. The receptor comes from a donor under 30 with latent tuberculosis or without tuberculosis infection. Some clones in this sample may be carry-over from other donors' samples. The CDR3 here reads CASTAWRFF. The DNA sequence follows: TGTGCCAGCACGGCGTGGAGGTTCTTC.